Listed here are 26 T cell receptor beta chains from one sample, sequenced in a study of cytomegalovirus exposure and HLA in healthy donors. The PCR contained 60 Vbeta and 13 Jbeta primers. Clones were sequenced by immunoSEQ multiplex PCR, and TCRdb holds only the in-frame ones, with some missing. The data show 84,000 or so clones, 79% seen once. Sequencing input: PBMCs. The receptors here all came from a man aged 30-40 years in good health and CMV-seronegative.

The rearrangement uses TRBV20-1 and TRBJ2-7, with D possibly matching TRBD2 (5 bases). The germline V gene encodes CDR1 DFQATT and CDR2 SNEGSKA (reference sequence). The CDR3 has 11 amino acids. The V gene lost 6 bases and the J gene lost 0 bases, with 6 bases spanning the gap. The CDR3 coding sequence is TGCAGTGCCCGGGACTCCTACGAGCAGTACTTC. The encoded protein is CSARDSYEQYF.

The genes are TRBV11-1 and TRBJ2-7; no reliable D call. The V end lost 5 bases, the J end lost 5 bases, and 16 bases lay between the germline ends. Germline V lookup: CDR1 SGHAT, CDR2 FQDESV (reference sequence). The CDR3 is made up of 14 amino acids. The CDR3: CASSQNYQYDEQYF. CDR3 DNA sequence: TGTGCCAGCAGCCAGAACTACCAATATGACGAGCAGTACTTC. The whole variable domain, filled in from reference TRBV11-1 and TRBJ2-7, reads EAEVAQSPRYKITEKSQAVAFWCDPISGHATLYWYRQILGQGPELLVQFQDESVVDDSQLPKDRFSAERLKGVDSTLKIQPAELGDSAMYLCASSQNYQYDEQYFGPGTRLTVT.

J is TRBJ2-1 and V is TRBV7-2; D is perhaps TRBD1 (5 bases). The CDR3 extends over 15 amino acids. Germline V gene sequence: CDR1 SGHTA, CDR2 FQGNSA. The V end lost 0 bases, the J end lost 6 bases, and 12 bases lay between the germline ends. DNA of the CDR3: TGTGCCAGCAGCTTAGCACAGGTCCGTGTCAATGAGCAGTTCTTC. Translation: CASSLAQVRVNEQFF.

J is TRBJ2-5 and V is TRBV10-3; the D gene is possibly TRBD1 (5 bases). V lost 4 bases to trimming and J lost 9 bases, with 12 bases between them. The germline CDR1 and CDR2 sequences are ENHRY and SYGVKD. The CDR3 is 12 residues long. CDR3 loop: CAISGQHEAQYF. The CDR3, as DNA: TGTGCCATCAGTGGACAGCACGAGGCCCAGTACTTC.

This clone was seen more than once but under ten times. The chain has TRBV6-4 and TRBJ1-2, with 9 bases matching TRBD1. The V segment lost 2 bases and the J segment 7 bases; nucleotides outside the gene matches: 5. Germline V gives CDR1 MRHNA, CDR2 SNTAGT. The CDR3 is 14 amino acids. The CDR3: CASSDTDRGSGYTF. The CDR3 DNA follows: TGTGCCAGCAGTGACACTGACAGGGGGTCTGGCTACACCTTC.

The rearrangement joins TRBV4-1 to TRBJ2-5; 9 bases line up with TRBD2. The CDR3 contains 16 residues. Germline loops: CDR1 MGHRA, CDR2 YSYEKL. The ends lost 0 bases at V and 4 bases at J; junction bases unmatched: 6. In DNA form, the CDR3 reads TGCGCCAGCAGCCAAGATTCCGGACTAGCGTCAGAGACCCAGTACTTC. This translates into CASSQDSGLASETQYF.

This clone was seen a few times. In DNA, the CDR3 is TGTGCCAGCTCACCTTATACGGGACAGGGCACGACGGCCCAGTACTTC. Translation: CASSPYTGQGTTAQYF. V and J are TRBV18 and TRBJ2-5; 9 bases agree with TRBD1. Germline trimming cut 3 bases from V and 9 bases from J; bases unmatched to any gene: 14. This CDR3 has 16 amino acids. Germline CDR1 is KGHSH and CDR2 is LQKENI.

The chain couples TRBV10-3 to TRBJ2-2; TRBD2 might be the D (6 bases). Trimming took 6 bases from V and 7 from J, leaving 9 bases between them. The germline CDR1 and CDR2 sequences are ENHRY and SYGVKD. The CDR3 length is 12 residues. The CDR3: CAISGGVGELFF. The DNA for the CDR3 is TGTGCCATCAGCGGAGGGGTCGGGGAGCTGTTTTTT.

The V and J genes are TRBV7-3 and TRBJ2-3; the D gene is possibly TRBD2 (6 bases). V was cut by 5 bases and J by 2 bases, with 17 bases left in between. CDR1 is SGHTA and CDR2 is FQGTGA in the germline V gene. The length of the CDR3 is 16 residues. CDR3 region: CASSLFSGLNTDTQYF. In nucleotides, the CDR3 is TGTGCCAGCAGCCTTTTTTCGGGACTCAACACAGATACGCAGTATTTT. The full variable domain, its missing parts supplied by reference TRBV7-3 and TRBJ2-3, is GAGVSQTPSNKVTEKGKYVELRCDPISGHTALYWYRQSLGQGPEFLIYFQGTGAADDSGLPNDRFFAVRPEGSVSTLKIQRTERGDSAVYLCASSLFSGLNTDTQYFGPGTRLTVL.

The rearrangement joins TRBV27 to TRBJ1-6; the match to TRBD1 covers 7 bases. Per germline, CDR1 MNHEY and CDR2 SMNVEV (reference sequence). V was clipped by 6 bases and J by 6 bases; unmatched bases: 8. This CDR3 contains 15 residues. The CDR3 is CASRPDRVSNSPLHF. The CDR3 DNA is TGTGCCAGCAGACCTGACAGGGTATCTAATTCACCCCTCCACTTT.

This rearrangement joins TRBV12-2 to TRBJ1-2; whether TRBD1, the table's D call, matches the DNA was not checked. TRBV12-2 is a documented pseudogene. The CDR3 totals 13 residues. This CDR3 reads CASRFTGGELYTF. DNA for the CDR3: TGTGCAAGTCGCTTTACAGGGGGCGAACTGTACACCTTC.

V gene TRBV7-6 combines with J gene TRBJ1-3; D may be TRBD1 (6 bases). Germline V lookup: CDR1 SGHVS, CDR2 FNYEAQ. V was cut by 0 bases and J by 0 bases, with 9 bases left in between. This CDR3 contains 16 residues. CDR3 in DNA: TGTGCCAGCAGCTTAGCGCAGGGGAGCTCTGGAAACACCATATATTTT. Residues: CASSLAQGSSGNTIYF.

Only one count was recorded for this clone. The genes are TRBV7-9 and TRBJ1-6; no firm D call. CDR3 length equals 12 residues. Germline V gene data show CDR1 as SEHNR and CDR2 as FQNEAQ (reference sequence). Between the trimmed V and J ends, which lost 2 bases and 13 bases, there was a span of 9 bases. The CDR3 DNA follows: TGTGCCAGCAGCTTACATGCTACCCCCCTCCACTTT. Residues: CASSLHATPLHF.

The gene calls are TRBV5-8 and TRBJ1-5; maybe TRBD1 (5 bases). CDR1 and CDR2 from the germline V gene are SGHTS and YDEGEE. This CDR3 has 16 amino acids. Trimming took off 4 bases at V and 4 bases at J, with 18 bases between the two ends. CDR3 protein: CASSTGSRGRNQPQHF. In nucleotides, the CDR3 is TGTGCCAGCAGCACCGGGAGTAGGGGTAGGAATCAGCCCCAGCATTTT.

The chain links TRBV7-6 to TRBJ1-1; TRBD1 might be the D (6 bases). Germline CDR1 and CDR2: SGHVS and FNYEAQ. The length of the CDR3 is 14 residues. Trimming cost V 1 base and J 10 bases, with 16 bases left between them. CDR3 region: CASSLGSGGAGAFF. The CDR3 region has the DNA TGTGCCAGCAGCTTAGGATCGGGGGGCGCGGGAGCTTTCTTT.

The chain combines TRBV7-2 with TRBJ1-5, with a possible D match to TRBD1 (6 bases). Germline V gene sequence: CDR1 SGHTA, CDR2 FQGNSA. Deletions cut 2 bases from V and 6 bases from J, with 14 bases between. CDR3 length equals 15 residues. As DNA, the CDR3 is TGTGCCAGCAGCTTATGGTCAGGGGAGAGTCAGCCCCAGCATTTT. This encodes CASSLWSGESQPQHF.

About this clone: This sequence may be a read error, since a much larger clone differs from it by one base. The V call is TRBV4-1, the J call TRBJ2-6; maybe TRBD2 (6 bases). The V end lost 0 bases, the J end lost 0 bases, and 6 bases lay between the germline ends. Germline V gene lookup returns CDR1 MGHRA and CDR2 YSYEKL. The length of the CDR3 is 16 residues. Here the CDR3 reads CASSQEEGSGANVLTF. The CDR3 nucleotides are TGCGCCAGCAGCCAAGAGGAGGGCTCTGGGGCCAACGTCCTGACTTTC.

This sequence joins TRBV15 and TRBJ2-6; D not resolved. This CDR3 region has 15 residues. Between the trimmed V and J ends, which lost 0 bases and 3 bases, there was a span of 6 bases. CDR1 is LNHNV and CDR2 is YYDKDF in the germline V gene (reference sequence). Here the CDR3 reads CATSRDFVGANVLTF. As DNA, the CDR3 is TGTGCCACCAGCAGAGACTTTGTTGGGGCCAACGTCCTGACTTTC. The full variable domain, its missing parts supplied by reference TRBV15 and TRBJ2-6, is DAMVIQNPRYQVTQFGKPVTLSCSQTLNHNVMYWYQQKSSQAPKLLFHYYDKDFNNEADTPDNFQSRRPNTSFCFLDIRSPGLGDTAMYLCATSRDFVGANVLTFGAGSRLTVL.

This clone was detected once. The gene calls are TRBV2 and TRBJ1-1; D is unclear. CDR3 length equals 15 residues. The V end lost 3 bases, the J end lost 2 bases, and 13 bases lay between the germline ends. Per germline, CDR1 SNHLY and CDR2 FYNNEI. The chain's CDR3 is CASSDTNRINTEAFF. DNA for the CDR3: TGTGCCAGCAGTGACACAAACAGAATCAACACTGAAGCTTTCTTT. Full variable domain (remainder filled in from reference TRBV2 and TRBJ1-1): EPEVTQTPSHQVTQMGQEVILRCVPISNHLYFYWYRQILGQKVEFLVSFYNNEISEKSEIFDDQFSVERPDGSNFTLKIRSTKLEDSAMYFCASSDTNRINTEAFFGQGTRLTVV.

This clone was picked up one time. The rearrangement uses TRBV19 and TRBJ1-5, with D perhaps TRBD1 (6 bases). Germline CDR1 is LNHDA and CDR2 is SQIVND (reference sequence). The CDR3 spans 17 residues. The germline V and J ends were trimmed by 6 bases and 5 bases, with 23 bases remaining between them. In DNA, the CDR3 is TGTGCCAGTAGCCTAACTCGCGGGGGGCGCGGAGATCAGCCCCAGCATTTT. It translates to CASSLTRGGRGDQPQHF. Using reference TRBV19 and TRBJ1-5 for the parts outside the CDR3, the full variable domain is DGGITQSPKYLFRKEGQNVTLSCEQNLNHDAMYWYRQDPGQGLRLIYYSQIVNDFQKGDIAEGYSVSREKKESFPLTVTSAQKNPTAFYLCASSLTRGGRGDQPQHFGDGTRLSIL.

This chain links TRBV2 with TRBJ2-3; D is undetermined. V lost 6 bases and J 4 bases, leaving 11 bases between the germline ends. CDR1 and CDR2 (germline): SNHLY, FYNNEI. This CDR3 spans 13 amino acids. CDR3 amino acids: CASRRIPSDTQYF. CDR3 in DNA: TGTGCCAGCAGGAGAATACCGTCAGATACGCAGTATTTT.

V gene TRBV30 combines with J gene TRBJ1-5, with TRBD1 identical over 7 bases. The CDR3 sequence is 15 residues long. V lost 0 bases to trimming and J lost 2 bases; unmatched junction nucleotides: 4. The germline V gene encodes CDR1 GTSNPN and CDR2 SVGIG (reference sequence). The CDR3 region has the DNA TGTGCCTGGAGTGTTAGAGGACAGGGCAATCAGCCCCAGCATTTT. It is translated as CAWSVRGQGNQPQHF.

V usage is TRBV19 and J usage is TRBJ2-3; D ambiguous. V was cut by 3 bases and J by 0 bases, with 7 bases left in between. Germline V gene sequence: CDR1 LNHDA, CDR2 SQIVND (reference sequence). The CDR3 is 14 amino acids. The chain's CDR3 is CASSISRSTDTQYF. The CDR3 region has the DNA TGTGCCAGTAGTATTTCCCGTAGCACAGATACGCAGTATTTT.

The chain uses TRBV7-7 and TRBJ2-7; 7 nucleotides line up with TRBD1. Germline lookup yields CDR1 SSHAT and CDR2 FNYEAQ (reference sequence). The CDR3 consists of 14 residues. Trimming took 5 bases from V and 0 from J; bases not matched to a gene: 4. This chain's CDR3 is CASSPDRASYEQYF. For the CDR3, the DNA is TGTGCCAGCAGCCCCGACAGGGCCTCCTACGAGCAGTACTTC.

V gene TRBV5-1 combines with J gene TRBJ2-3; D call uncertain. The CDR3 extends over 12 amino acids. Germline CDR1 is SGHRS and CDR2 is YFSETQ. Trimming cost V 4 bases and J 0 bases, with 3 bases left between them. The CDR3 loop reads CASSLSTDTQYF. The CDR3 DNA follows: TGCGCCAGCAGCCTCAGCACAGATACGCAGTATTTT.

The J gene is TRBJ1-2, the V gene TRBV9; 9 bases agree with TRBD1. V trimming: 2 bases; J trimming: 4 bases; junction bases outside the gene matches: 9. Germline CDR1 reads SGDLS; CDR2 reads YYNGEE. The CDR3 loop spans 16 amino acids. The CDR3 reads CASSVAGQGGLYGYTF. CDR3 DNA sequence: TGTGCCAGCAGCGTCGCGGGACAGGGCGGACTCTATGGCTACACCTTC.